A selection of T cell receptor beta chains follows, all from one sample in a study of cytomegalovirus exposure and HLA in healthy donors. Assay used: immunoSEQ multiplex PCR; TCRdb lists only in-frame clones, some missing. The data hold tens of thousands of clones, with about 95% observed a single time. The sample consisted of PBMCs. The receptors shown here come from a man between 18 and 29 years old in good health and CMV-seropositive. Both conserved end residues are part of each CDR3. The D gene is left open where the match is weak. Part of the rows lack a size; the others show once, few, many or a class for expanded clones.

J,size,D,V,CDR3,DNA
TRBJ1-3,-,-,TRBV27,CASSLTGRTRDTIYF,TGTGCCAGCAGTTTAACAGGACGGACCCGGGACACCATATATTTT
TRBJ1-1,once,TRBD1,TRBV19,CASIKGGHTEAFF,TGTGCCAGTATCAAAGGGGGCCATACTGAAGCTTTCTTT
TRBJ1-5,-,-,TRBV7-9,CASSLGGGNQPQHF,TGTGCCAGCAGCCTTGGGGGGGGCAATCAGCCCCAGCATTTT
TRBJ1-3,-,-,TRBV5-1,CASSLTDSGNTIYF,TGCGCCAGCAGCTTGACTGACTCTGGAAACACCATATATTTT
TRBJ1-6,-,TRBD1,TRBV5-4,CASSSTGGNSPLHF,TGTGCCAGCAGCTCGACAGGGGGAAATTCACCCCTCCACTTT
TRBJ1-4,-,TRBD1,TRBV11-2,CASSLDRDGEKLFF,TGTGCCAGCAGTCTGGACAGGGACGGGGAAAAACTGTTTTTT
TRBJ2-5,-,-,TRBV11-3,CASSSSWGEGETQYF,TGTGCCAGCAGCTCTTCTTGGGGAGAAGGGGAGACCCAGTACTTC
TRBJ2-1,-,TRBD2,TRBV19,CASTPSGSSYNEQFF,TGTGCCAGTACCCCAAGCGGGAGCTCCTACAATGAGCAGTTCTTC
TRBJ1-4,-,-,TRBV11-2,CASSLFDVPRGEEKLFF,TGTGCCAGCAGCTTATTTGATGTCCCCAGGGGAGAAGAAAAACTGTTTTTT
TRBJ2-5,-,TRBD1,TRBV9,CASSADWDSRETQYF,TGTGCCAGCAGCGCAGACTGGGACAGTCGGGAGACCCAGTACTTC
TRBJ2-5,-,-,TRBV27,CASSFRAGWETQYF,TGTGCCAGCAGTTTTAGGGCGGGATGGGAGACCCAGTACTTC
TRBJ2-3,-,TRBD2,TRBV9,CASSDQREGPTDTQYF,TGTGCCAGCAGCGACCAGCGGGAGGGCCCAACAGATACGCAGTATTTT
TRBJ2-7,-,TRBD1,TRBV7-2,CASSFGDRFYEQYF,TGTGCCAGCAGCTTCGGGGACAGGTTCTACGAGCAGTACTTC
TRBJ2-1,-,TRBD2,TRBV6-4,CASGLLAGANNEQFF,TGTGCCAGCGGCTTACTAGCGGGGGCCAACAATGAGCAGTTCTTC
TRBJ1-2,-,-,TRBV27,CASSPSSVF,TGTGCCAGCAGTCCTTCTTCGGTTTTC
TRBJ2-3,-,-,TRBV28,CASSLAGALSTDTQYF,TGTGCCAGCAGTTTAGCAGGGGCCCTAAGCACAGATACGCAGTATTTT
TRBJ1-1,-,-,TRBV5-8,CASSFLGRGGTEAFF,TGTGCCAGCAGCTTCCTTGGACGGGGAGGAACTGAAGCTTTCTTT
TRBJ2-7,-,-,TRBV30,CAWSVGGAEQYF,TGTGCCTGGAGTGTAGGGGGAGCCGAGCAGTACTTC
TRBJ2-7,-,-,TRBV9,CASSVDGRDYEQYF,TGTGCCAGCAGCGTAGACGGCAGGGACTACGAGCAGTACTTC
TRBJ2-2,-,TRBD2,TRBV19,CASSIIRGRVTGELFF,TGTGCCAGTAGTATCATTCGTGGGAGGGTTACCGGGGAGCTGTTTTTT
TRBJ1-2,-,-,TRBV6-5,CASTRGNNYGYTF,TGTGCCAGCACCCGGGGGAACAACTATGGCTACACCTTC
TRBJ1-4,-,TRBD1,TRBV7-9,CASSLEGQTNEKLFF,TGTGCCAGCAGCTTAGAGGGACAGACTAATGAAAAACTGTTTTTT
TRBJ1-3,-,-,TRBV19,CASSIEESGNTIYF,TGTGCCAGTAGTATCGAGGAGTCTGGAAACACCATATATTTT
TRBJ2-7,-,-,TRBV27,CASSFAGSSYEQYF,TGTGCCAGCAGTTTTGCCGGGTCGTCCTACGAGCAGTACTTC
TRBJ2-2,-,-,TRBV2,CANLRNTGELFF,TGTGCCAACCTCAGAAACACCGGGGAGCTGTTTTTT
TRBJ2-3,-,-,TRBV7-9,CASSFSGRGPTF,TGTGCCAGCAGCTTCTCCGGGAGGGGGCCCACCTTT
TRBJ2-7,-,-,TRBV2,CAISSYEQYF,TGTGCCATCAGCAGCTACGAGCAGTACTTC